The 3 T cell receptor beta chains presented below share a single source sample, sequenced in a study of control samples from healthy donors and cancer patients. Some clones are missing from TCRdb's copy, which holds only in-frame ones; the method was immunoSEQ multiplex PCR. Of tens of thousands of clones in the sample, about 94% were seen once. The sequenced material came from blood. These receptors all come from a woman in her twenties or thirties in good health.

CDR3 coding DNA: TGTGCCAGCAGTTGGCGGGGGAGCACAGATACGCAGTATTTT. This encodes CASSWRGSTDTQYF. The chain carries TRBV6-5 and TRBJ2-3, with 7 bases matching TRBD2. The CDR3 is made up of 14 amino acids. Per the germline V gene, CDR1 is MNHEY and CDR2 is SVGAGI. V gave up 4 bases and J gave up 0 bases; unmatched junction bases: 1.

The CDR3: CASSRNRVDHEQYF. The CDR3 nucleotides are TGTGCCAGCAGCCGCAACAGGGTAGACCACGAGCAGTACTTC. The rearrangement links TRBV5-5 to TRBJ2-7; perhaps TRBD1 as D (6 bases). The V and J ends lost 4 bases and 5 bases respectively, with 16 bases between them. CDR3 size: 14 residues. Looked up from germline, CDR1 is SGHKS and CDR2 is YYEKEE (reference sequence).

The chain joins TRBV4-1 to TRBJ2-7, with 7 bases that match TRBD2. After removal of 9 bases from V and 6 bases from J, the junction contained 14 bases not matched to a gene. Germline assignment: CDR1 MGHRA and CDR2 YSYEKL. The CDR3 consists of 14 residues. Written as DNA, the CDR3 is TGCGCCAGTAGTGAGGAGCCAGGGAGGGTCGAGCAGTACTTC. Protein: CASSEEPGRVEQYF.